These 16 T cell receptor beta chains were sequenced from one sample in a study of CD8 T cells in Susac syndrome. With random hexamers, reverse transcription was performed on about 0.5 to 1 ug of RNA. TCRdb redid the calling of the immunoSEQ multiplex PCR reads with MiXCR, one entry per CDR3 protein. The sample contains more than 95,000 distinct CDR3 sequences, about 94% of which appear only once. Sequencing was performed on CD8+ T cells from PBMCs. These receptors all stem from a human donor with Susac syndrome.

This clonotype has a single count. The chain joins TRBV30 to TRBJ1-4; a possible D gene is TRBD1 (6 bases). The CDR3 sequence is 14 residues long. Looked up from germline, CDR1 is GTSNPN and CDR2 is SVGIG (reference sequence). With 0 bases removed from V and 6 bases from J, the gap between germline ends came to 11 bases. The CDR3 nucleotides are TGTGCCTGGAGTGTGGGGGGGCCGGATGAAAAACTGTTTTTT. It translates to CAWSVGGPDEKLFF.

The gene calls are TRBV29-1 and TRBJ1-2, with 10 positions matching TRBD1. Trimming took 1 base from V and 5 from J; bases not matched to a gene: 1. The CDR3 is 13 residues long. Germline loops: CDR1 SQVTM, CDR2 ANQGSEA. The CDR3: CSVEGGQGYGYTF. In nucleotides, the CDR3 is TGCAGCGTTGAAGGGGGACAGGGGTATGGCTACACCTTC.

The sample holds one count of this clonotype. The CDR3, as DNA: TGTGCCAGCTTGAGAGGACAGGGGGGCGGGGAGCTGTTTTTT. This codes for CASLRGQGGGELFF. The chain uses TRBV7-6 and TRBJ2-2; TRBD1 matches 10 bases. Germline lookup yields CDR1 SGHVS and CDR2 FNYEAQ. The CDR3 spans 14 residues. After removal of 8 bases from V and 7 bases from J, the junction contained 7 bases not matched to a gene. The complete variable domain, with remaining parts taken from reference TRBV7-6 and TRBJ2-2, reads GAGVSQSPRYKVTKRGQDVALRCDPISGHVSLYWYRQALGQGPEFLTYFNYEAQQDKSGLPNDRFSAERPEGSISTLTIQRTEQRDSAMYRCASLRGQGGGELFFGEGSRLTVL.

The chain combines TRBV7-2 with TRBJ2-1; D gene ambiguous. The V end lost 3 bases, the J end lost 10 bases, and 7 bases lay between the germline ends. Germline V gives CDR1 SGHTA, CDR2 FQGNSA. The length of the CDR3 is 11 residues. The chain's CDR3 is CASSFLGEQFF. The CDR3 region has the DNA TGTGCCAGCAGCTTTCTGGGGGAGCAGTTCTTC.

This clonotype appeared once. The chain is built from TRBV7-9 and TRBJ2-2; D not resolved. The CDR3 has 14 amino acids. Germline values: CDR1 SEHNR, CDR2 FQNEAQ (reference sequence). V was shortened by 0 bases and J by 6 bases, with 8 bases between the two germline ends. The CDR3 nucleotides read TGTGCCAGCAGCTTAGCTTCGGGTGCCGGGGAGCTGTTTTTT. Translating gives CASSLASGAGELFF.

V gene TRBV3-1 combines with J gene TRBJ2-1; TRBD2 matches at 7 bases. From germline, CDR1 is LGHDT and CDR2 YNNKEL (reference sequence). Trimming cost V 0 bases and J 3 bases; bases outside gene matches: 11. The CDR3 has 18 amino acids. CDR3 DNA: TGTGCCAGCAGCCAAGAGGGGCCGGCTCGGGGGGTCTACAATGAGCAGTTCTTC. Its protein is CASSQEGPARGVYNEQFF.

This chain connects TRBV7-9 to TRBJ1-3; D gene ambiguous. The CDR3 is 11 amino acids. Trimming removed 7 bases from V and 0 bases from J, with 1 base in between. CDR1 SEHNR and CDR2 FQNEAQ come from the germline V gene (reference sequence). The CDR3 sequence is CASNSGNTIYF. DNA for the CDR3: TGTGCCAGCAACTCTGGAAACACCATATATTTT.

This clonotype has just one count. J is TRBJ1-5 and V is TRBV9; D is possibly TRBD1 (5 bases). Trimming left V 0 bases short and J 3 bases short, with 7 bases between. CDR3 length: 14 amino acids. Germline assignment: CDR1 SGDLS and CDR2 YYNGEE. The CDR3 protein is CASSVGTLNQPQHF. The CDR3 DNA follows: TGTGCCAGCAGCGTAGGGACACTCAATCAGCCCCAGCATTTT.

The chain joins TRBV27 to TRBJ2-7, with D possibly matching TRBD1 (6 bases). The V gene's germline CDR1 is MNHEY and CDR2 SMNVEV (reference sequence). Trimming left V 2 bases short and J 3 bases short, with 11 bases between. The CDR3 extends over 14 amino acids. The CDR3 spells CASSLLGQNYEQYF. The CDR3 coding sequence is TGTGCCAGCAGTTTACTTGGACAGAACTACGAGCAGTACTTC.

This chain joins TRBV12-5 and TRBJ2-6; D is unresolved. CDR3 length: 13 amino acids. Trimming removed 2 bases at V and 4 bases at J, with 3 bases between. Germline CDR1 reads LGHNT; CDR2 reads FRNRAP. CDR3 in DNA: TGTGCTAGTGGTTTGCCGGGGGCCAACGTCCTGACTTTC. Its protein is CASGLPGANVLTF.

The chain carries TRBV3-1 and TRBJ1-4; tentatively, D is TRBD1 (5 bases). Trimming shortened V by 3 bases and J by 6 bases, and 14 bases separated the two germline ends. The CDR3 covers 15 residues. CDR1 and CDR2 from the germline V gene are LGHDT and YNNKEL (reference sequence). CDR3 nucleotides: TGTGCCAGCAGCCATCAAGGGGCGGTGCATGAAAAACTGTTTTTT. Its translation: CASSHQGAVHEKLFF.

The chain joins TRBV9 to TRBJ2-5; the D gene is possibly TRBD2 (7 bases). V lost 3 bases to trimming and J lost 5 bases, with 14 bases between them. There are 14 residues in the CDR3. Germline V lookup: CDR1 SGDLS, CDR2 YYNGEE. CDR3 sequence reads: CASSGPGEGETQYF. CDR3 nucleotide sequence: TGTGCCAGCAGCGGGCCAGGGGAGGGGGAGACCCAGTACTTC.

The V and J genes are TRBV4-3 and TRBJ2-7; D may be TRBD1 (5 bases). The CDR3 sequence is 16 residues long. V was trimmed by 4 bases and J by 3 bases, leaving 19 bases between them. Germline CDR1 and CDR2: LGHNA and YSLEER. CDR3 residues: CASSLFPRTSYYEQYF. For the CDR3, the DNA is TGCGCCAGCAGCCTTTTTCCCAGGACAAGTTACTACGAGCAGTACTTC.

The chain recombines TRBV7-2 with TRBJ2-3; the match to TRBD2 covers 7 bases. This CDR3 is built from 17 residues. Per germline, CDR1 SGHTA and CDR2 FQGNSA. Losses at the gene ends were 0 bases for V and 2 bases for J; bases not matched to a gene: 8. This chain's CDR3 is CASSLAVGGSYTDTQYF. CDR3 coding DNA: TGTGCCAGCAGCTTAGCGGTCGGGGGGTCATACACAGATACGCAGTATTTT.

The rearrangement joins TRBV4-2 to TRBJ1-1, with D hard to call. The V gene's germline CDR1 is LGHNA and CDR2 YNFKEQ. V lost 4 bases to trimming and J lost 6 bases, with 12 bases between them. The CDR3 extends over 13 amino acids. Here the CDR3 reads CASSPKFGAEAFF. The CDR3 DNA reads TGTGCCAGCAGCCCTAAATTCGGAGCTGAAGCTTTCTTT.

The J gene is TRBJ2-5, the V gene TRBV15; D is unresolved. CDR3 length: 14 amino acids. Germline V gene lookup returns CDR1 LNHNV and CDR2 YYDKDF (reference sequence). V dropped 2 bases and J dropped 3 bases, with 10 bases sitting between them. CDR3 nucleotide sequence: TGTGCCACCAGCAGATCCGTAGGAGAAGAGACCCAGTACTTC. It yields the protein CATSRSVGEETQYF.